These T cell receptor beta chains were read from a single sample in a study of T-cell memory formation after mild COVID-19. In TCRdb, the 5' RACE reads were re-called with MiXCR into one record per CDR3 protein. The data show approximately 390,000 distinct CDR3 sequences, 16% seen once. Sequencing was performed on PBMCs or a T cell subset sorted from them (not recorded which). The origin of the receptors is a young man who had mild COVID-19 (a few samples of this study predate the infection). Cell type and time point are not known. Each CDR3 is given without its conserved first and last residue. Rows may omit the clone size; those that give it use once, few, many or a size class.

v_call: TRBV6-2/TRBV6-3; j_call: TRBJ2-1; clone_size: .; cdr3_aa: ASSSGTSGGANEQF
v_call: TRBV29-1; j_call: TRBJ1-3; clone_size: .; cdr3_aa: SVQGYGNTIY
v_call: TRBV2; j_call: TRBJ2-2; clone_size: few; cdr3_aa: ASSPGVAGELF
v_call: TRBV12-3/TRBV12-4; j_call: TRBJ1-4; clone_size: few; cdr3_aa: ASSRLNEKLF
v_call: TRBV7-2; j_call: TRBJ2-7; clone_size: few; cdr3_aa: ASSASSGGVFEQY
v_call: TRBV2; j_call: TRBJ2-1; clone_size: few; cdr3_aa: ASSERSEQF
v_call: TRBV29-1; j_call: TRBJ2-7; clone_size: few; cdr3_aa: SVEGIGSSGGVTITYEQY
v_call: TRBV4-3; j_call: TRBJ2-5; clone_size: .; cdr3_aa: ASSQTGGEETQY
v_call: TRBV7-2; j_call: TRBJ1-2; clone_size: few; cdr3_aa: ASSSRQGVGSNYGYT
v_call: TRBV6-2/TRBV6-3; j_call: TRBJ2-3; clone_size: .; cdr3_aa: ASSFRPVDTQY
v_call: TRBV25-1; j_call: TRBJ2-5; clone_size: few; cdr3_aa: ASSNRAGGETQY
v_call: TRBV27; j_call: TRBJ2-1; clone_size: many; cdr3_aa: ASSRTIYNEQF
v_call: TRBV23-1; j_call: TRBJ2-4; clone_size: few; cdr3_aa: ASSQCGGAKNIQY
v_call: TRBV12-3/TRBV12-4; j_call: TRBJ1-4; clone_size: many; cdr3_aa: ASSQVLANEKLF
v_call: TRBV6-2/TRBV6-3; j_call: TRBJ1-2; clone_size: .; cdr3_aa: ASRRGQGNYGYT
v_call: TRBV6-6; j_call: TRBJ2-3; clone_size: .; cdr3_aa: ASSYRLAGVTDTQY
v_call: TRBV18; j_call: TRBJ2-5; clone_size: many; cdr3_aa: ASSPDRYQETQY
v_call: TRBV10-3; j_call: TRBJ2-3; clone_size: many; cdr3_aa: AISEGLAYTSTDTQY
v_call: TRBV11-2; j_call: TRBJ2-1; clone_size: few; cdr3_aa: ASRSPGTSGVLWYNEQF
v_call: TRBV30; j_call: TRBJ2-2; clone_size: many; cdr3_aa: AWSTLQGGGPGELF
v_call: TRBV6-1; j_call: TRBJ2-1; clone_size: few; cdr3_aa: ASITRTSGFNEQF
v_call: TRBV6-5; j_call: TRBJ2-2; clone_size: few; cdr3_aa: ASSYAPPPAGELF
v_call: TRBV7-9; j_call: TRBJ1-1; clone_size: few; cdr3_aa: ASSLAQGAGTEAF